These 13 T cell receptor beta chains came from one sample sequenced in a study of T cells in Graves' hyperthyroidism and ophthalmopathy. TCR beta CDR3 region amplification was performed from RNA transcripts. HTBI primers were the set used in a first-round RT-PCR of the TCR CDR3. TCRdb processed the multiplex PCR reads anew with MiXCR; each CDR3 protein has one entry. Among 500,000 to 650,000 distinct CDR3 sequences listed, roughly 15% were seen once. The source material was blood. Receptors were obtained from a woman between 18 and 29 years old with Graves' ophthalmopathy.

The chain joins TRBV28 to TRBJ2-7; D is perhaps TRBD1 or TRBD2 (5 bases each). V was shortened by 1 base and J by 8 bases, with 9 bases between the two germline ends. CDR3 length: 12 residues. Germline CDR1 is MDHEN and CDR2 is SYDVKM. The CDR3 spells CASSLSRGQQYF. The CDR3 nucleotides are TGTGCCAGCAGTTTATCGAGGGGTCAGCAGTACTTC. Drawing the rest from reference TRBV28 and TRBJ2-7, the complete variable domain is DVKVTQSSRYLVKRTGEKVFLECVQDMDHENMFWYRQDPGLGLRLIYFSYDVKMKEKGDIPEGYSVSREKKERFSLILESASTNQTSMYLCASSLSRGQQYFGPGTRLTVT.

The V gene is TRBV6-1, the J gene TRBJ1-5, with D hard to call. The CDR3 spans 16 residues. Germline V gene sequence: CDR1 MNHNS, CDR2 SASEGT. Between the trimmed V and J ends, which lost 2 bases and 0 bases, there was a span of 11 bases. The DNA for the CDR3 is TGTGCCAGCAGTGAATGGCAGCTGTATAGCAATCAGCCCCAGCATTTT. Translated: CASSEWQLYSNQPQHF.

The rearrangement uses TRBV6-2 or TRBV6-3 and TRBJ2-1, with 10 positions matching TRBD2. The junction had 1 base not matched to a gene; V was cut back by 2 bases and J by 3 bases. The CDR3 runs 15 residues. Looked up from germline, CDR1 is MNHEY and CDR2 is SVGEGT. CDR3: CASSYSGRDYNEQFF. The CDR3 DNA reads TGTGCCAGCAGTTACAGCGGGAGGGACTACAATGAGCAGTTCTTC.

Regarding this clonotype: No conserved phenylalanine or tryptophan ends this CDR3, so it is likely a read error. V is TRBV18 and J is TRBJ2-7; TRBD1 agrees at 10 bases. CDR1 and CDR2 (germline): KGHSH, LQKENI. The CDR3 sequence is 15 residues long. Trimming at V came to 3 bases and at J to 2 bases, leaving 4 bases not matched to a gene. This chain's CDR3 is CASSPRDRGPYEQYL. DNA for the CDR3: TGTGCCAGCTCACCGAGGGACAGGGGACCCTACGAGCAGTACCTC.

As to this clonotype: Since a much larger clone is just one base distant, this may be a read error. This likely comes from a read error, as the CDR3 has no conserved phenylalanine or tryptophan at its end. V usage is TRBV13 and J usage is TRBJ2-5; D is unclear. Per the germline V gene, CDR1 is PRHDT and CDR2 is FYEKMQ (reference sequence). The CDR3 runs 12 residues. V lost 3 bases, J lost 5 bases, and 7 bases lay in between. Here the CDR3 DNA reads TGTGCCAGCAGCTTTCCCCGGGAGACCCAGTACCTC. It encodes CASSFPRETQYL.

For this clonotype: The junction and the germline gene differ at one end; a read error may be behind it. The CDR3 sequence: CAIWTEFTDTQCF. The CDR3 DNA sequence: TGTGCCATCTGGACTGAATTCACAGATACGCAGTGTTTT. This chain uses TRBV10-3 with TRBJ2-3; weak D call: TRBD2 (5 bases). The length of the CDR3 is 13 residues. Germline V lookup: CDR1 ENHRY, CDR2 SYGVKD.

The rearrangement links TRBV6-1 to TRBJ2-2, with 9 positions matching TRBD2. CDR3 length equals 15 residues. Germline lookup yields CDR1 MNHNS and CDR2 SASEGT. Trimming took 6 bases from V and 4 from J; bases not matched to a gene: 6. The DNA for the CDR3 is TGTGCCAGCAGCTTAGCGGGAGTGGCCACCGGGGAGCTGTTTTTT. It is translated as CASSLAGVATGELFF.

The chain joins TRBV29-1 to TRBJ2-1; D is undetermined. Germline-derived CDR1 and CDR2 are SQVTM and ANQGSEA. This CDR3 comprises 14 residues. V was pared by 6 bases and J by 8 bases, with 20 bases between. The CDR3 here is CSVPAPRLFDEQFF. CDR3 coding DNA: TGCAGCGTCCCGGCCCCGAGGCTTTTCGATGAGCAGTTCTTC.

The rearrangement joins TRBV9 to TRBJ1-5, with D possibly matching TRBD1 (5 bases). The V gene's germline CDR1 is SGDLS and CDR2 YYNGEE. Trimming shortened V by 4 bases and J by 4 bases, and 12 bases separated the two germline ends. The CDR3 runs to 14 residues. The CDR3 sequence is CASSPRGGNQPQHF. The CDR3 nucleotides are TGTGCCAGCAGCCCGCGGGGGGGGAATCAGCCCCAGCATTTT.

V and J are TRBV5-1 and TRBJ2-1; 7 bases fit TRBD1. Germline CDR1 SGHRS, CDR2 YFSETQ. This CDR3 is 14 amino acids long. V lost 4 bases and J lost 7; bases outside the gene matches: 8. The CDR3 region is CASSRFGTANEQFF. The DNA of the CDR3 is TGCGCCAGCAGCCGGTTCGGGACAGCAAATGAGCAGTTCTTC.

This clonotype was seen a handful of times. The V gene is TRBV30, the J gene TRBJ1-2; 8 nucleotides agree with TRBD1. From germline, CDR1 is GTSNPN and CDR2 SVGIG (reference sequence). The length of the CDR3 is 13 residues. V dropped 3 bases and J dropped 4; count of bases not matched to a gene: 4. The CDR3 protein is CAWSAGTGYGYTF. CDR3 sequence (DNA): TGTGCCTGGAGCGCCGGGACAGGCTATGGCTACACCTTC.

A few counts support this clonotype. The chain employs TRBV28 and TRBJ2-7, with a possible D match to TRBD2 (5 bases). V was clipped by 8 bases and J by 2 bases, with 13 bases between them. This CDR3 is 13 amino acids long. Per the germline V gene, CDR1 is MDHEN and CDR2 is SYDVKM. The CDR3 DNA reads as TGTGCCAGCGGGTCCGGGAACACCTACGAGCAGTACTTC. Translation gives CASGSGNTYEQYF. The whole variable domain, filled in from reference TRBV28 and TRBJ2-7, reads DVKVTQSSRYLVKRTGEKVFLECVQDMDHENMFWYRQDPGLGLRLIYFSYDVKMKEKGDIPEGYSVSREKKERFSLILESASTNQTSMYLCASGSGNTYEQYFGPGTRLTVT.

The table lists this clonotype with many counts. The V and J genes are TRBV30 and TRBJ1-2, with 7 bases matching TRBD1. The CDR3 has 13 amino acids. From germline, CDR1 is GTSNPN and CDR2 SVGIG (reference sequence). The ends lost 5 bases at V and 4 bases at J; junction bases unmatched: 7. The CDR3 sequence is CAWESTGSYGYTF. DNA for the CDR3: TGTGCCTGGGAATCGACAGGGTCCTATGGCTACACCTTC.